Here is one TCR beta chain with its context. The sample belongs to a study of blood T cell repertoires in COVID-19. Sequenced by immunoSEQ multiplex PCR; TCRdb stores in-frame clones only, minus some. This table has approximately 93,000 clones, approximately 88% appearing once. V shed 5 bases, J shed 3 bases, and the junction held 5 bases outside the gene matches. The CDR3 is 14 residues long. CDR1 LNHDA and CDR2 SQIVND come from the germline V gene (reference sequence). The chain carries TRBV19 and TRBJ1-1; 8 bases line up with TRBD1. The receptor comes from a man aged 55 to 70 with acute or convalescent COVID-19. Sequencing input: peripheral blood. The CDR3 loop reads CASSAYRGDTEAFF. The DNA of the CDR3 is TGTGCCAGTAGTGCCTACAGGGGGGACACTGAAGCTTTCTTT.